The rows below give T cell receptor beta chains drawn from one sample of a study of shared clonotypes between healthy human individuals. Clones were sequenced by immunoSEQ multiplex PCR, and TCRdb holds only the in-frame ones, with some missing. The sample includes millions of clones, over 85% of them seen just once. Sequenced material: naive CD4+ T cells from PBMCs. Receptor source: a man aged 18-30 years in good health. Some clones in this sample may be carry-over from other donors' samples. The CDR3 runs from the conserved cysteine through the conserved F or W.

j_gene	v_gene	CDR3aa
TRBJ2-7	TRBV19	CASSIRQEGEQYF
TRBJ2-7	TRBV18	CASSPWTGYEQYF
TRBJ2-5	TRBV9	CASSAGGGQFQETQYF
TRBJ2-5	TRBV11-2	CASSLGGPETQYF
TRBJ2-1	TRBV2	CASTFVSWGLGEQFF
TRBJ2-7	TRBV5-1	CASSSGTLRAEQYF
TRBJ2-5	TRBV28	CASSLLVGTIQETQYF
TRBJ1-5	TRBV30	CAWSVGGRDREPQHF
TRBJ2-1	TRBV4-1	CASSPGQIYNEQFF
TRBJ2-3	TRBV7-3	CASSPTGDTQYF
TRBJ2-2	TRBV27	CASFLSGRDPGELFF
TRBJ2-5	TRBV15	CATSRDLRQGLETQYF
TRBJ2-1	TRBV7-8	CASSLVSYEQFF
TRBJ2-1	TRBV10-2	CASSEGLAGGSEQFF
TRBJ1-5	TRBV6-1	CASSEDGAIHF
TRBJ1-1	TRBV2	CASSETVNTEAFF
TRBJ2-7	TRBV18	CASSPLQAGGSYEQYF
TRBJ1-5	TRBV19	CASSIIGLGNQPQHF
TRBJ1-2	TRBV28	CASSPQPRPGAGGYTF
TRBJ2-2	TRBV4-1	CASCDRQNTGELFF
TRBJ1-1	TRBV20-1	CSARGGGLF
TRBJ2-3	TRBV5-1	CASSLVTTTDTQYF
TRBJ1-1	TRBV27	CASSHYLGYGDTPDTEAFF
TRBJ1-2	TRBV18	CASSPPGQVYYGYTF
TRBJ1-1	TRBV30	CAWRYAGDTEAFF
TRBJ2-1	TRBV9	CASSVVGTVYNEQFF
TRBJ2-1	TRBV5-1	CASSAFRDGGRDEQFF
TRBJ2-3	TRBV25-1	CASSSGVPSRGDTQYF
TRBJ2-3	TRBV5-8	CASSFPLLTPQPDTQYF
TRBJ2-7	TRBV28	CASILASGFSYEQYF
TRBJ2-2	TRBV5-1	CASSFGTGASTGELFF
TRBJ1-1	TRBV11-2	CASSLTNMNTEAFF
TRBJ2-5	TRBV28	CASSPGGQETQYF
TRBJ1-4	TRBV6-5	CASRQWDSQLFF
TRBJ2-7	TRBV2	CASSRQGGGYEQYF
TRBJ2-3	TRBV4-1	CASSRQNADTQYF
TRBJ2-7	TRBV6-5	CASSYSDGYRHYEQYF
TRBJ2-5	TRBV10-3	CAISAAGAEETQYF
TRBJ1-5	TRBV19	CASSITPSVRSGQPQHF
TRBJ1-2	TRBV30	CARRIGLRGYTF
TRBJ1-1	TRBV6-6	CASNHRTGMTRTEAFF
TRBJ2-3	TRBV7-3	CASRLEGTDTQYF
TRBJ1-5	TRBV7-9	CASSQAGGSNQPQHF
TRBJ2-7	TRBV9	CASSPRTSGSLYEQYF
TRBJ1-1	TRBV4-1	CASSQGRANTEAFF
TRBJ2-7	TRBV5-1	CASSLAAGANVYEQYF
TRBJ1-1	TRBV7-9	CASSLPRTGATRNTEAFF
TRBJ1-2	TRBV29-1	CSVELTPNYGYTF
TRBJ2-5	TRBV29-1	CSVNRVGETQYF
TRBJ2-7	TRBV11-1	CASSAGDGEQYF
TRBJ1-3	TRBV29-1	CSVGTGDTIYF
TRBJ2-1	TRBV5-1	CASSLVAGGAYNEQFF